The clone carrying this TCR beta chain was observed once. Its antigen is undetermined. Researchers took blood at baseline, on cycle 4 day 1, and on cycle 7 day 1. This sample is part of a study of OX40 agonist ivuxolimab in advanced cancers. Findings and caveats of the study: Some of the nonresponding patients also showed low levels of normalized T-cell clonal expansion.

Germline V gene lookup returns CDR1 LNHDA and CDR2 SQIVND (reference sequence). This CDR3 region has 14 residues. Trimming took 1 base from V and 0 from J, leaving 4 bases between them. TCRdb's copy holds only in-frame clones and misses some; the assay was immunoSEQ multiplex PCR. The sample shows 75,000 to 100,000 clones, about 90% of them seen only once. V is TRBV19 and J is TRBJ1-3; D is unresolved. The clonotype originates from an adult with an advanced solid tumor such as melanoma, head and neck, liver or kidney cancer. The sequences come from CD4+ or CD8+ T cells sorted from blood, collected in a trial of the OX40 agonist ivuxolimab. This chain's CDR3 is CASSIGISGNTIYF. The CDR3 nucleotides read TGTGCCAGTAGTATAGGGATCTCTGGAAACACCATATATTTT.